Listed below are T cell receptor beta chains from one sample, sequenced in a study of T-cell memory formation after mild COVID-19. TCRdb reprocessed the 5' RACE reads via MiXCR and lists one record per CDR3 protein. Of about 250,000 distinct CDR3 sequences in the sample, 15% are singletons; the top ten hold less than 2.5%. The material sequenced was PBMCs or a T cell subset sorted from them (not recorded which). The receptor source for this set is an adult woman who had mild COVID-19 (a few samples of this study predate the infection). Cell type and time point are not known. CDR3s include the opening cysteine and the closing phenylalanine or tryptophan. A D gene is named only where the DNA matches it firmly. Where a row states a size, it is once, few, many or the class of an expanded clone; other rows omit it.

J,V,D,size,DNA,CDR3
TRBJ2-6,TRBV20-1,.,few,TGCAGTGCTAGAGCGAGGGACGGGGCCAACGTCCTGACTTTC,CSARARDGANVLTF
TRBJ1-1,TRBV5-1,TRBD1,.,TGCGCCAGCAGCACCAGACAGGGACAGAACACTGAAGCTTTCTTT,CASSTRQGQNTEAFF
TRBJ1-1,TRBV12-3/TRBV12-4,TRBD1,.,TGTGCCAGCAGTCTCGGACAGGGGCTCACTGAAGCTTTCTTT,CASSLGQGLTEAFF
TRBJ1-2,TRBV12-3/TRBV12-4,TRBD1,.,TGTGCCAGCAGTTTGACGGTCCAGGGGGCAGACTATGGCTACACCTTC,CASSLTVQGADYGYTF
TRBJ2-3,TRBV9,.,.,TGTGCCAGCAGCGTAAGGGGCAGGGACGGCACAGATACGCAGTATTTT,CASSVRGRDGTDTQYF
TRBJ1-5,TRBV29-1,.,many,TGCAGCGTCACTCTGGGGGGCTGGCAGCCCCAGCATTTT,CSVTLGGWQPQHF
TRBJ2-6,TRBV29-1,.,few,TGCAGCGTTGAAGATGGGGTATCTGGGGCCAACGTCCTGACTTTC,CSVEDGVSGANVLTF
TRBJ1-1,TRBV11-2,.,.,TGTGCCAGCACCTTGTCCCAGTTGAACACTGAAGCTTTCTTT,CASTLSQLNTEAFF
TRBJ1-1,TRBV24-1,TRBD1,few,TGTGCCACCAGAACCGGGACAGGTCTGAACACTGAAGCTTTCTTT,CATRTGTGLNTEAFF
TRBJ1-1,TRBV5-1,.,few,TGCGCCAGCAGCTGGGCCGGACAGAGGAACACTGAAGCTTTCTTT,CASSWAGQRNTEAFF
TRBJ2-2,TRBV9,TRBD1,few,TGTGCCAGCAGCGCAGGACAGGGGAACACCGGGGAGCTGTTTTTT,CASSAGQGNTGELFF
TRBJ1-5,TRBV6-1,.,few,TGTGCCAGCAGTGAGGGTGGGAACAATCAGCCCCAGCATTTT,CASSEGGNNQPQHF
TRBJ1-1,TRBV11-3,.,many,TGTGCCAGCAGCCGGGGGGCAGGGACTGAAGCTTTCTTT,CASSRGAGTEAFF
TRBJ2-3,TRBV29-1,.,.,TGCAGCGTTGAAGTCCGGCTAGCGACAGATACGCAGTATTTT,CSVEVRLATDTQYF
TRBJ2-2,TRBV6-5,.,.,TGTGCCAGCAGTTACTCCCTTGGCGCCGGCGGCGGGAACACCGGGGAGCTGTTTTTT,CASSYSLGAGGGNTGELFF
TRBJ2-1,TRBV10-3,TRBD2,.,TGTGCCATCAGTGAGTCGACTCGGAATAGCGGGAGGGGGAATGAGCAGTTCTTC,CAISESTRNSGRGNEQFF
TRBJ1-2,TRBV11-1,TRBD1,.,TGTGCCAGCAGCTTCGACAGGGAGTATGGCTACACCTTC,CASSFDREYGYTF
TRBJ2-7,TRBV5-1,.,.,TGCGCCAGCAGCTTGGTAGGACTCCCCTACGAGCAGTACTTC,CASSLVGLPYEQYF
TRBJ1-2,TRBV4-1,TRBD1,many,TGCGCCAGCAGCCAAGATCTTAGCAGGGGGCACTATGGCTACACCTTC,CASSQDLSRGHYGYTF
TRBJ2-3,TRBV3-1,.,.,TGTGCCAGCACCCGAGGCCCTAGCTCATCAGCGACAGATACGCAGTATTTT,CASTRGPSSSATDTQYF
TRBJ2-3,TRBV27,.,few,TGTGCCAGCAGTTTAGGACCGGCGGGCACAGATACGCAGTATTTT,CASSLGPAGTDTQYF
TRBJ1-1,TRBV7-2,.,few,TGTGCCAGCAGCTTCGGGGACGGTGAAGCTTTCTTT,CASSFGDGEAFF
TRBJ2-7,TRBV2,TRBD1,.,TGTGCCAGCAGTACGGGACAGGGCGCCTACGAGCAGTACTTC,CASSTGQGAYEQYF
TRBJ2-1,TRBV15,TRBD2,.,TGTGCCACCAGCAGAGAGGGGACTAGCGGGAGGATCTCCTACAATGAGCAGTTCTTC,CATSREGTSGRISYNEQFF
TRBJ2-2,TRBV18,TRBD1,.,TGTGCCAGCTCACCTGTTACCTTGGACAGGGGCGTATCCGGGGAGCTGTTTTTT,CASSPVTLDRGVSGELFF
TRBJ2-3,TRBV2,.,.,TGTGCCAGCAGTGACTTCTTCGAGGGGTCATATACGCAGTATTTT,CASSDFFEGSYTQYF
TRBJ2-7,TRBV10-3,.,.,TGTGCCATCAGTGCAACACCCGGGGCCTACGAGCAGTACTTC,CAISATPGAYEQYF
TRBJ2-5,TRBV5-1,.,many,TGCGCCAGCAGCTTGAGTAACGGGGTGGAGACCCAGTACTTC,CASSLSNGVETQYF
TRBJ2-7,TRBV20-1,TRBD2,few,TGCAGTGCTAGACCCGTCACTAGCGGGGGGCTATACGAGCAGTACTTC,CSARPVTSGGLYEQYF
TRBJ1-1,TRBV7-8,.,.,TGTGCCAGCAGCCCGAGAAGGGAAGCTTTCTTT,CASSPRREAFF
TRBJ2-2,TRBV24-1,.,.,TGTGCCACCAGTGGGGGAGTAACCCCCGGGGAGCTGTTTTTT,CATSGGVTPGELFF
TRBJ1-1,TRBV27,.,.,TGTGCCAGCAGTTTTGGAGGGGCGAGCACTGAAGCTTTCTTT,CASSFGGASTEAFF
TRBJ2-1,TRBV19,.,few,TGTGCCAGTAGTCCATGGGGTTCTAGCTCCTACAATGAGCAGTTCTTC,CASSPWGSSSYNEQFF
TRBJ1-1,TRBV10-3,.,many,TGTGCCATCAGTGAAATCGGCACTGAAGCTTTCTTT,CAISEIGTEAFF
TRBJ2-5,TRBV6-1,.,few,TGTGCCAGCAGTCGACAGTCCAAAGAGACCCAGTACTTC,CASSRQSKETQYF
TRBJ1-2,TRBV7-2,.,.,TGTGCCAGCAGCTCCCTGTGGCAGCAAAGCTATGGCTACACCTTC,CASSSLWQQSYGYTF
TRBJ2-3,TRBV7-9,.,few,TGTGCCAGCATCTTCTTGGCTAGCGGCACAGATACGCAGTATTTT,CASIFLASGTDTQYF
TRBJ2-7,TRBV18,.,few,TGTGCCAGCTCACCGACTAGCTCCTACGAGCAGTACTTC,CASSPTSSYEQYF
TRBJ2-1,TRBV9,TRBD2,.,TGTGCCAGCAGCCCCCGCGGGACTACCGATTACAATGAGCAGTTCTTC,CASSPRGTTDYNEQFF
TRBJ2-7,TRBV6-1,.,few,TGTGCCAGCAGTACCCCTTACATGAGCTCCTACGAGCAGTACTTC,CASSTPYMSSYEQYF
TRBJ2-1,TRBV7-3,.,.,TGTGCCAGCAGCTTATCGGGGCTTCTAGGCAATGAGCAGTTCTTC,CASSLSGLLGNEQFF
TRBJ2-5,TRBV5-4,TRBD1,few,TGTGCCAGCAGCTCGGGTAGGGACAGCCAAGAGACCCAGTACTTC,CASSSGRDSQETQYF
TRBJ2-3,TRBV6-2/TRBV6-3,TRBD2,few,TGTGCCAGCAGTTACTCACTAGCGGGAGGGAGAGATACGCAGTATTTT,CASSYSLAGGRDTQYF
TRBJ1-2,TRBV30,.,.,TGTGCCTGCCTTCGATCCCTACAAGCTAACTATGGCTACACCTTC,CACLRSLQANYGYTF
TRBJ1-5,TRBV5-1,.,.,TGCGCCAGCAGCTTGGGGGGAGTAAGTAATCAGCCCCAGCATTTT,CASSLGGVSNQPQHF
TRBJ1-1,TRBV24-1,.,many,TGTGCCACCAGTGATACGGCTCTCACTGAAGCTTTCTTT,CATSDTALTEAFF
TRBJ2-3,TRBV24-1,TRBD2,.,TGTGCCACCGGGTCCCTAAGGACTAGCGAAGATACGCAGTATTTT,CATGSLRTSEDTQYF
TRBJ1-5,TRBV12-3/TRBV12-4,.,.,TGTGCCAGCAGTTTAGCGCCGCCCGGGGGCGCGGGTCAGCCCCAGCATTTT,CASSLAPPGGAGQPQHF
TRBJ2-3,TRBV12-3/TRBV12-4,.,.,TGTGCCAGCAGTGAACAGGAGTTCTGGCAGTATTTT,CASSEQEFWQYF
TRBJ2-6,TRBV6-1,.,.,TGTGCCAGCAGTGAACTCGGCCAGGGCGATGGGGCCAACGTCCTGACTTTC,CASSELGQGDGANVLTF
TRBJ2-3,TRBV20-1,.,few,TGCAGTGCCGTAAGAATGGGTCCCGGGGATACGCAGTATTTT,CSAVRMGPGDTQYF
TRBJ2-3,TRBV29-1,.,.,TGCAGCGCCCTCTCCTGGGCTAGCACAGATACGCAGTATTTT,CSALSWASTDTQYF
TRBJ2-2,TRBV5-6,.,.,TGTGCCAGCAGCTCACAGGGAGCCGAGGGGGAGCTGTTTTTT,CASSSQGAEGELFF